The sequence of this TCR beta chain was determined in a study of blood T cells in healthy people across ages. Overall study context: Template switching recovered approximately one barcoded beta molecule for every two T cells.

Germline V CDR1 and CDR2: SGHAT, FQNNGV. The CDR3 is made up of 11 amino acids. The V end was cut by 1 base, the J end by 7 bases, with 2 bases between. Through a sample-barcoded 5' primer and a J-beta primer mix, a second PCR was run for roughly 6 to 11 cycles. Template switching added a 12-random-nucleotide identifier to every cDNA molecule. TCRdb re-derived calls from the 5' RACE reads in MiXCR, one entry per CDR3 protein. The table records over 500,000 distinct CDR3 sequences, about 27% of them present only once. Every donor gave roughly 9.2 milliliters of peripheral blood. This clonotype was seen more than once but under ten times. Another study also made use of these data, one on T cells of mothers and their children. That paper notes: No persistent microchimeric T cell clones were detected.

This TCR was sampled from a boy younger than 10 in good health. The chain couples TRBV11-2 to TRBJ1-3; no firm D call. The sequenced sample was blood. The CDR3 DNA reads as TGTGCCAGCAGCTTAGTGAACACCATATATTTT. Protein sequence: CASSLVNTIYF.